The 21 T cell receptor beta chains presented below share a single source sample, sequenced in a study of T-cell reconstitution after alpha-beta-depleted transplantation in children. Study findings and constraints: Reportedly, alpha-beta T cells present about two months post-transplant originated from several hundred expanded clones of graft origin.

Construction of the TCRbeta library involved unique molecular identifiers. TCRdb fed the PCR reads into MiXCR, producing one record per CDR3 protein. The table lists 30,000 or so distinct CDR3 sequences, about 6.7% of them singletons. No antigens are known for them. Here the sequenced sample was peripheral blood, taken 60 days after TCRalphabeta/CD19-depleted stem cell transplant. The receptors originated from a child less than two years old who had a stem cell transplant for acute myeloid leukemia, so the T cells may come from the graft donor.

There are many counts of this clonotype. The chain combines TRBV5-5 with TRBJ2-4; a weak D match, TRBD1 (5 bases). Trimming left V 0 bases short and J 1 base short, with 11 bases between. From germline, CDR1 is SGHKS and CDR2 YYEKEE (reference sequence). There are 16 residues in the CDR3. CDR3 sequence reads: CASSLAAAGAKNIQYF. The CDR3 region has the DNA TGTGCCAGCAGCTTGGCGGCGGCAGGGGCCAAAAACATTCAGTACTTC.

This clonotype showed up many times. The V call is TRBV18, the J call TRBJ2-1; 8 bases map to TRBD2. Unmatched junction bases numbered 8, after V lost 3 bases and J lost 4 bases. The CDR3 has 16 amino acids. Germline CDR1 reads KGHSH; CDR2 reads LQKENI. CDR3 amino acids: CASSPSRGGSYNEQFF. DNA of the CDR3: TGTGCCAGCTCACCCTCCCGGGGGGGGAGTTACAATGAGCAGTTCTTC.

This clonotype was counted many times. The chain's CDR3 is CASSVGLGDTDTQYF. In DNA form, the CDR3 reads TGTGCCAGCAGCGTAGGGTTAGGCGATACAGATACGCAGTATTTT. The V call is TRBV9, the J call TRBJ2-3; no definite D call. The V gene's germline CDR1 is SGDLS and CDR2 YYNGEE. The CDR3 has 15 amino acids. V was pared by 0 bases and J by 3 bases, with 11 bases between.

V is TRBV6-2 or TRBV6-3 and J is TRBJ2-4; tentative D call: TRBD1 (6 bases). This CDR3 contains 15 residues. With 6 bases removed from V and 0 bases from J, the gap between germline ends came to 12 bases. The germline V gene encodes CDR1 MNHEY and CDR2 SVGEGT. The CDR3 DNA follows: TGTGCCAGCAGAAAGGACAGCTTAGCCAAAAACATTCAGTACTTC. This encodes CASRKDSLAKNIQYF.

In this sample, this clonotype turned up many times. V is TRBV4-3 and J is TRBJ1-6, with TRBD1 identical over 9 bases. This CDR3 region has 15 residues. Germline V CDR1 and CDR2: LGHNA, YSLEER. V shed 6 bases, J shed 9 bases, and the junction held 9 bases outside the gene matches. The CDR3 DNA reads TGCGCCAGCAGAGACAGGGGGTGGATTCGTTCACCCCTCCACTTT. It yields the protein CASRDRGWIRSPLHF.

This clonotype was counted many times. The rearrangement joins TRBV7-9 to TRBJ2-7; 9 bases are a match to TRBD2. CDR1 and CDR2 (germline): SEHNR, FQNEAQ (reference sequence). CDR3 size: 12 residues. V shed 6 bases, J shed 6 bases, and the junction held 3 bases outside the gene matches. The CDR3 sequence is CASSFSGSEQYF. CDR3 sequence (DNA): TGTGCCAGCAGTTTTAGCGGGAGCGAGCAGTACTTC.

V gene TRBV6-1 combines with J gene TRBJ1-5; D possibly corresponds to TRBD1 (5 bases). Germline V gene sequence: CDR1 MNHNS, CDR2 SASEGT. Between the trimmed V and J ends, which lost 1 base and 5 bases, there was a span of 9 bases. The CDR3 loop spans 14 amino acids. The CDR3 here is CASSEGGFYQPQHF. The CDR3 region has the DNA TGTGCCAGCAGTGAAGGGGGGTTCTATCAGCCCCAGCATTTT.

At least ten counts were recorded for this clonotype. The chain recombines TRBV15 with TRBJ1-6; 11 nucleotides line up with TRBD1. The V and J ends lost 5 bases and 13 bases, in that order; junction bases with no gene match: 4. The CDR3 runs 13 residues. Germline CDR1 reads LNHNV; CDR2 reads YYDKDF (reference sequence). The CDR3 loop is CATSGDRGAPLHF. DNA for the CDR3: TGTGCCACCAGCGGGGACAGGGGGGCGCCCCTCCACTTT.

This clonotype was recorded at least ten times. This chain connects TRBV4-3 to TRBJ2-2, with D unclear. Per the germline V gene, CDR1 is LGHNA and CDR2 is YSLEER. The CDR3 extends over 13 amino acids. Deletions cut 4 bases from V and 6 bases from J, with 9 bases between. The DNA for the CDR3 is TGCGCCAGCAGCCGGCGGAAGTCCGGGGAGCTGTTTTTT. This codes for CASSRRKSGELFF.

In this sample, this clonotype turned up many times. This chain uses TRBV5-1 with TRBJ1-3; TRBD1 might be the D (6 bases). The germline gives CDR1 SGHRS, CDR2 YFSETQ. The CDR3 is made up of 14 amino acids. Trimming removed 4 bases from V and 0 bases from J, with 8 bases in between. The CDR3 coding sequence is TGCGCCAGCAGCGACAGGAGCTCTGGAAACACCATATATTTT. It translates to CASSDRSSGNTIYF.

The chain links TRBV2 to TRBJ2-7; D not certain. The CDR3 totals 12 residues. Trimming took off 4 bases at V and 4 bases at J, with 8 bases between the two ends. Germline lookup yields CDR1 SNHLY and CDR2 FYNNEI. Written as DNA, the CDR3 is TGTGCCAGCAGTGGGTCCTTTTACGAGCAGTACTTC. This translates into CASSGSFYEQYF.

In this sample, this clonotype turned up many times. V gene TRBV6-2 or TRBV6-3 combines with J gene TRBJ2-3; tentative D call: TRBD2 (5 bases). The CDR3 spans 14 residues. Per the germline V gene, CDR1 is MNHEY and CDR2 is SVGEGT. V was pared by 8 bases and J by 4 bases, with 16 bases between. The CDR3 region is CASGRVPAPDTQYF. The CDR3 DNA sequence: TGTGCCAGCGGGCGGGTTCCAGCCCCAGATACGCAGTATTTT.

This clonotype was seen many times. The chain is built from TRBV29-1 and TRBJ2-1, with 15 bases identical to TRBD2. This CDR3 spans 15 amino acids. Germline trimming cut 7 bases from V and 5 bases from J; bases unmatched to any gene: 6. The germline CDR1 and CDR2 sequences are SQVTM and ANQGSEA. This chain's CDR3 is CSALGLAGGNNEQFF. For the CDR3, the DNA is TGCAGCGCTCTGGGACTAGCGGGAGGTAACAATGAGCAGTTCTTC.

This clonotype was seen many times. This chain connects TRBV10-3 to TRBJ1-2; the D gene is possibly TRBD1 (5 bases). The CDR3 spans 14 residues. Between the trimmed V and J ends, which lost 3 bases and 7 bases, there was a span of 15 bases. Germline CDR1 is ENHRY and CDR2 is SYGVKD. In DNA, the CDR3 is TGTGCCATCAGTGACCTGGGGGTAGGAGGTGGCTACACCTTC. Translating it yields CAISDLGVGGGYTF.

This clonotype was counted ten times or more. The J gene is TRBJ2-7, the V gene TRBV5-1, with 7 bases identical to TRBD1. The CDR3 spans 15 residues. Germline CDR1 reads SGHRS; CDR2 reads YFSETQ. V lost 3 bases, J lost 0 bases, and 6 bases stayed unmatched. The CDR3 region has the DNA TGCGCCAGCAGCTGGGGACAGCGGCACTCCTACGAGCAGTACTTC. Translating gives CASSWGQRHSYEQYF.

The table lists this clonotype with many counts. The chain's CDR3 is CASSLGRSEQFF. CDR3 DNA: TGCGCCAGCAGCTTGGGCCGAAGTGAGCAGTTCTTC. The chain carries TRBV5-1 and TRBJ2-1; D not certain. CDR3 size: 12 residues. Trimming shortened V by 0 bases and J by 9 bases, and 7 bases separated the two germline ends. Germline V lookup: CDR1 SGHRS, CDR2 YFSETQ.

The table lists this clonotype with many counts. The chain combines TRBV2 with TRBJ2-2; 8 bases align to TRBD2. J lost 4 bases, V lost 9 bases, and 4 bases had no gene match. CDR1 is SNHLY, CDR2 FYNNEI, per germline. The CDR3 length is 13 residues. The chain's CDR3 is CARGTSTTGELFF. The CDR3 bases are TGTGCCAGAGGGACTAGTACCACCGGGGAGCTGTTTTTT.

This clonotype was observed at least ten times. The rearrangement joins TRBV4-3 to TRBJ1-4, with 7 bases lining up with TRBD1. J gave up 7 bases and V 5 bases, and 10 bases lay outside the gene matches. The CDR3 totals 15 residues. Germline assignment: CDR1 LGHNA and CDR2 YSLEER. The CDR3 loop reads CASSTLRQGSEKLFF. The DNA of the CDR3 is TGCGCCAGCAGCACTTTGCGACAGGGAAGTGAAAAACTGTTTTTT.

In its sample, this clonotype was seen a few times. The chain couples TRBV3-1 to TRBJ2-7; the match to TRBD2 covers 11 bases. This CDR3 is 15 amino acids long. CDR1 is LGHDT and CDR2 is YNNKEL in the germline V gene (reference sequence). V was clipped by 5 bases and J by 4 bases; unmatched bases: 7. CDR3 sequence: CASSMLAGGIYEQYF. For the CDR3, the DNA is TGTGCCAGCAGCATGCTAGCGGGGGGTATATACGAGCAGTACTTC.

This clonotype has ten or more counts. V usage is TRBV6-5 and J usage is TRBJ1-6; D unresolved. In germline, CDR1 is MNHEY, CDR2 SVGAGI. V was pared by 7 bases and J by 4 bases, with 11 bases between. The CDR3 length is 14 residues. The CDR3 bases are TGTGCCAGCACCCCGCGGGCTTATAATTCACCCCTCCACTTT. Its protein is CASTPRAYNSPLHF.

This clonotype occurred many times. CDR3 DNA sequence: TGTGCCACCAGTGCAGCGGGAGGGTACGAGCAGTACTTC. Amino acid sequence: CATSAAGGYEQYF. This chain connects TRBV24-1 to TRBJ2-7; 10 nucleotides align to TRBD2. The germline gives CDR1 KGHDR, CDR2 SFDVKD. V lost 5 bases to trimming and J lost 4 bases; unmatched junction nucleotides: 1. The CDR3 has 13 residues.